This T cell receptor (beta chain) was identified in a study of T cell responses to AZD1222 COVID-19 vaccine. About the research overall: Doses given second, at about 4 or about 12 weeks, were pooled.

Using immunoSEQ multiplex PCR, the repertoire was profiled, and TCRdb retains in-frame clones only, with some absent. The sample has about 81,000 clones, 92% seen once. Study results and caveats: Clonal diversity may have been underestimated, and the donors were mostly white British, with more females than males.

V was clipped by 5 bases and J by 4 bases, with 12 bases between them. From germline, CDR1 is MDHEN and CDR2 SYDVKM. The length of the CDR3 is 14 residues. Comment on this clone: Antigen: not known.

The chain joins TRBV28 to TRBJ1-3; D unresolved. The sequencing here drew on peripheral blood, taken on day 0 of AZD1222 vaccination. The receptor was derived from an adult in good health. CDR3 nucleotide sequence: TGTGCCAGCAGTACACCATCGGGGGGAAACACCATATATTTT. Amino acids: CASSTPSGGNTIYF.